What follows describes a single T cell receptor beta chain. Its antigen remains unidentified. Using immunoSEQ multiplex PCR, the repertoire was profiled, and TCRdb retains in-frame clones only, with some absent. This repertoire shows 250,000 or so clones, approximately 88% found once; its top ten account for under 3%. The sample comes from a study of Ad26.COV2.S vaccination and SARS-CoV-2 variants. The CDR3 extends over 15 amino acids. V was trimmed by 0 bases and J by 2 bases, leaving 10 bases between them. CDR1 and CDR2 (germline): SGHRS, YFSETQ. The study, taken as a whole, reports: Spike-specific CD8+ and CD4+ T cell responses reportedly showed substantial breadth after vaccination.

Regarding treatment: roughly 20 received Ad26.COV2.S at low or high dose, single or two shots; about 5 received placebo; per-sample allocation not given. Specimens were obtained on day 63 following the first vaccine or placebo injection. This TCR derives from a person aged 18 to 65 who received the Ad26.COV2.S COVID-19 vaccine or a placebo. The rearrangement links TRBV5-1 to TRBJ2-3; no clear D gene. The sample in question was peripheral blood, obtained in a trial of Ad26.COV2.S vaccine versus placebo. The CDR3 bases are TGCGCCAGCAGCTTGGAACCGCTCCTCACAGATACGCAGTATTTT. Its protein is CASSLEPLLTDTQYF.